This T cell receptor beta chain was sequenced for a study of CD8+CD57+ T cells in acquired aplastic anemia. General study points: Patients and controls shared 25 to 30 CD8+ CDR3 sequences, which appeared highly expressed in patients and within their immunodominant clones. Significance was not reached for CD8+ Simpson's diversity between patients and controls.

The use of genomic DNA as template underpinned the TCR beta VDJ and CDR3 profiling. MiXCR was run by TCRdb on the reads, yielding one entry per CDR3 protein. Among about 150,000 distinct CDR3 sequences listed, roughly half were seen once. Flow cytometry had shown expanded CD8+CD57+ cells in the patients chosen for sequencing. As a group, the patients uniformly had severe acquired aplastic anemia. The CDR3 is 13 residues long. The V end was cut by 5 bases, the J end by 8 bases, with 15 bases between. Per germline, CDR1 SEHNR and CDR2 FQNEAQ (reference sequence). Turning to this clonotype: Its matching antigen is unknown. Being one base from a much bigger clone, this may be a read error.

Sequenced sample: sorted CD4+, CD8+, or CD8+CD57+ T cells (not recorded which) from PBMCs. This clonotype originated in a human donor with aplastic anemia. This chain uses TRBV7-9 with TRBJ1-1; D is unresolved. The CDR3 coding sequence is TGTGCCAGCAGCCCTACACTAGTGAAGGAAGCTTTCTTT. Residues: CASSPTLVKEAFF.